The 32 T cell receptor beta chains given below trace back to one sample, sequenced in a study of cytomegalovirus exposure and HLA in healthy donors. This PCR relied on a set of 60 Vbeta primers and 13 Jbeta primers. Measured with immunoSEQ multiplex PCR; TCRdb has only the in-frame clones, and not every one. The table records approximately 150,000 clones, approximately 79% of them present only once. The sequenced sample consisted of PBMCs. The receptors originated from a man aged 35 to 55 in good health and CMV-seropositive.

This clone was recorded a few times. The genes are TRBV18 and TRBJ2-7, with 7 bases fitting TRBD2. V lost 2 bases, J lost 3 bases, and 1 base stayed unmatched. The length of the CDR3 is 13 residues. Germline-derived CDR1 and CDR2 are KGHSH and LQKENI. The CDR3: CASSPGEGYEQYF. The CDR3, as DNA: TGTGCCAGCTCACCAGGGGAGGGCTACGAGCAGTACTTC.

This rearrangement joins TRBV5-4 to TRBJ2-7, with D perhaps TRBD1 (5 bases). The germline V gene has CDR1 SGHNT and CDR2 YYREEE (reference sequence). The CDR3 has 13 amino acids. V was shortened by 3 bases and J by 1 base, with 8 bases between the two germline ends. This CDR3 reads CASSSTASYEQYF. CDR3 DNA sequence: TGTGCCAGCAGCTCGACAGCTTCCTACGAGCAGTACTTC.

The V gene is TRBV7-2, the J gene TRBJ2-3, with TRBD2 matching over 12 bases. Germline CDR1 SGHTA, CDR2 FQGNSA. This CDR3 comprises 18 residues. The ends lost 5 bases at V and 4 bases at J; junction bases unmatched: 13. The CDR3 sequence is CASSEQATSGSKSDTQYF. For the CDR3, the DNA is TGTGCCAGCAGCGAACAAGCGACTAGCGGGAGTAAGTCAGATACGCAGTATTTT.

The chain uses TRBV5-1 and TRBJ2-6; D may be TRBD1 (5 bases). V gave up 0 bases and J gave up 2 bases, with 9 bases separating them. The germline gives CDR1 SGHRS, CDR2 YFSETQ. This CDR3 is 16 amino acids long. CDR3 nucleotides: TGCGCCAGCAGCTTGGAAGGGGTACCTGGGGCCAACGTCCTGACTTTC. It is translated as CASSLEGVPGANVLTF.

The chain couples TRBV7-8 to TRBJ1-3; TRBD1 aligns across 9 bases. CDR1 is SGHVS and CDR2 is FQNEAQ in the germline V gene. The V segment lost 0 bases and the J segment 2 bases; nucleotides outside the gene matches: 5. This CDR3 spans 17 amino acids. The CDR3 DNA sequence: TGTGCCAGCAGCTTAGCGGTCAGGACAGGGGCTGGAAACACCATATATTTT. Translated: CASSLAVRTGAGNTIYF.

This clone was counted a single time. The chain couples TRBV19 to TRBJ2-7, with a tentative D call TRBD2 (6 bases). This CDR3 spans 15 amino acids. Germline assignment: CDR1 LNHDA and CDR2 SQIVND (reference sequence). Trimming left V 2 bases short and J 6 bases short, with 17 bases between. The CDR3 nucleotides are TGTGCCAGTAGTATAACGTCTATTGGGACTGCCGAGCAGTACTTC. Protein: CASSITSIGTAEQYF.

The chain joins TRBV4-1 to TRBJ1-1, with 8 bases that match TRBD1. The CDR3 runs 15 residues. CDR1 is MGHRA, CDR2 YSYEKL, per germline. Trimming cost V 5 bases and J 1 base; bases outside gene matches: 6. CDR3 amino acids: CASSAQGQGNTEAFF. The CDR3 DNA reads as TGCGCCAGCAGCGCTCAAGGACAGGGGAACACTGAAGCTTTCTTT.

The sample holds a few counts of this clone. In DNA, the CDR3 is TGCAGTGCTAGTGGGGCCTATGGCTACACCTTC. Amino acids: CSASGAYGYTF. The rearrangement joins TRBV20-1 to TRBJ1-2; the D gene is possibly TRBD1 (5 bases). The CDR3 extends over 11 amino acids. The V and J ends lost 3 bases and 4 bases respectively, with 6 bases between them. Looked up from germline, CDR1 is DFQATT and CDR2 is SNEGSKA (reference sequence).

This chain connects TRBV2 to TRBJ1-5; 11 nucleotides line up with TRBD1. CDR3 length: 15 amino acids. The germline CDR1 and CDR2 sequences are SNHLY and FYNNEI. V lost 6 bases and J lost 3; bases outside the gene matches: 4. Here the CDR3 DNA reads TGTGCCAGCAGCGGGACAGGGGGTTTCAATCAGCCCCAGCATTTT. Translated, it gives CASSGTGGFNQPQHF.

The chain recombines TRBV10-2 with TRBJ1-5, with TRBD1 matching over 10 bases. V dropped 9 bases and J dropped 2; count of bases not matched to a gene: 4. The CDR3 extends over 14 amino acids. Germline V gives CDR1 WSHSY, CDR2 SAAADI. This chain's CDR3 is CASTGTGGNQPQHF. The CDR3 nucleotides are TGCGCCAGTACCGGGACAGGGGGCAATCAGCCCCAGCATTTT.

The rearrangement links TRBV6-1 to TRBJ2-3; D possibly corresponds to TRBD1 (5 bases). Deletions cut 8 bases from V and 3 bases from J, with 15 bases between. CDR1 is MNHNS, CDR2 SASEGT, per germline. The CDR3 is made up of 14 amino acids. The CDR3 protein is CASLEAGLTDTQYF. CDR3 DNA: TGTGCCAGCCTCGAGGCAGGGTTGACAGATACGCAGTATTTT.

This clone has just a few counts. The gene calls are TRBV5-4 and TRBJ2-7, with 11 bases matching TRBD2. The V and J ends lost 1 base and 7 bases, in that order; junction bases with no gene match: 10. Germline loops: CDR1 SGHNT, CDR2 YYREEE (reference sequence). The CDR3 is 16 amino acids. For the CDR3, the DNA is TGTGCCAGCAGCTTGTTCCCGGGACTAGCGGCTCCAGAGCAGTACTTC. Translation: CASSLFPGLAAPEQYF.

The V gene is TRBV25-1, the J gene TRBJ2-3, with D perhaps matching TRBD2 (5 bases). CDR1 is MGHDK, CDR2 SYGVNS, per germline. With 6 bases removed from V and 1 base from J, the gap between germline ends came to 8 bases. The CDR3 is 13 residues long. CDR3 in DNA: TGTGCCAGCAGGTTCGGGGGCACAGATACGCAGTATTTT. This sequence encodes CASRFGGTDTQYF.

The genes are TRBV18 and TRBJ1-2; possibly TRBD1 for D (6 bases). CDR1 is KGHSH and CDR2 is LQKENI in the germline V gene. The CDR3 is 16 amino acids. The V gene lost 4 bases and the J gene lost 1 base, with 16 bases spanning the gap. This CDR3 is CASSLDSGTINYGYTF. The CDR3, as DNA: TGTGCCAGCTCACTAGACTCCGGGACAATTAACTATGGCTACACCTTC.

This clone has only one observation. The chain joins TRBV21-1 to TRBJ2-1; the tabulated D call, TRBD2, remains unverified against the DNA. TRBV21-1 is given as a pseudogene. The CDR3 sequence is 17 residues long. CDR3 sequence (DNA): TGTGCCAGCAGCAAACCCGGGCTAGCGGGAGGCAACAATGAGCAGTTCTTC. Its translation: CASSKPGLAGGNNEQFF.

The CDR3: CASSLASGGTDTQYF. The CDR3 DNA follows: TGCGCCAGCAGCTTGGCGTCCGGGGGCACAGATACGCAGTATTTT. V is TRBV5-1 and J is TRBJ2-3, with D possibly being TRBD2 (5 bases). V shed 0 bases and J shed 1 base, with 9 bases lying between them. CDR1 is SGHRS and CDR2 is YFSETQ in the germline V gene. CDR3 length: 15 residues. The full variable domain, rest sourced from reference TRBV5-1 and TRBJ2-3, is KAGVTQTPRYLIKTRGQQVTLSCSPISGHRSVSWYQQTPGQGLQFLFEYFSETQRNKGNFPGRFSGRQFSNSRSEMNVSTLELGDSALYLCASSLASGGTDTQYFGPGTRLTVL.

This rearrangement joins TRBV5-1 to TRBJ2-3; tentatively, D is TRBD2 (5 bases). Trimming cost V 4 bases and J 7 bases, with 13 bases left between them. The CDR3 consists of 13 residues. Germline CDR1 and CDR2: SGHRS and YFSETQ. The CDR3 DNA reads TGCGCCAGCAGCGTCGAACTAGTACATACGCAGTATTTT. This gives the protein CASSVELVHTQYF.

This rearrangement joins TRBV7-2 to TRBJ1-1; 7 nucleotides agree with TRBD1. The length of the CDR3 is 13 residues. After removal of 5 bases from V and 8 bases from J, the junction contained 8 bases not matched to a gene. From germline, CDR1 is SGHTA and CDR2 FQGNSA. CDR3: CASSARGAAEAFF. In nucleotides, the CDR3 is TGTGCCAGCAGCGCCAGGGGGGCGGCCGAAGCTTTCTTT.

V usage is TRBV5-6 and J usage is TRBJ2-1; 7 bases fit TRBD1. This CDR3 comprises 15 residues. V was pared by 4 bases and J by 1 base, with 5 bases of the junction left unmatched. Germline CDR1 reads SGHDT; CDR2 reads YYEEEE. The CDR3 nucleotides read TGTGCCAGCAGCGACACGGGACAGTCCTACAATGAGCAGTTCTTC. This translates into CASSDTGQSYNEQFF.

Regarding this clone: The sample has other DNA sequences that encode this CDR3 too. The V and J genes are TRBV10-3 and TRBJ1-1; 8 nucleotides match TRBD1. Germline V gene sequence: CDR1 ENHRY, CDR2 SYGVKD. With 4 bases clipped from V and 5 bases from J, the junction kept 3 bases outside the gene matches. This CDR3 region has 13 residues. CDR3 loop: CAISVTGGTEAFF. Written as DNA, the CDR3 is TGTGCCATCAGTGTAACAGGGGGAACTGAAGCTTTCTTT.

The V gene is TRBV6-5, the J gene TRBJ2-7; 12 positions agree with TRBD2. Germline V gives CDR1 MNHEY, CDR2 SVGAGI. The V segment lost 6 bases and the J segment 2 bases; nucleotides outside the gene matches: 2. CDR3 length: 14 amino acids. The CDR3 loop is CASRRTSGAYEQYF. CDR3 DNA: TGTGCCAGCAGAAGGACTAGCGGGGCCTACGAGCAGTACTTC.

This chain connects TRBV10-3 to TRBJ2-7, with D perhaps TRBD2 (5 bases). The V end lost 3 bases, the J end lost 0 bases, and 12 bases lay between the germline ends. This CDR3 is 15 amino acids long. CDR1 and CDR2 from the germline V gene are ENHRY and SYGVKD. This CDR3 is CAISEQQRSSYEQYF. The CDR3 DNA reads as TGTGCCATCAGTGAACAACAGCGGAGCTCCTACGAGCAGTACTTC.

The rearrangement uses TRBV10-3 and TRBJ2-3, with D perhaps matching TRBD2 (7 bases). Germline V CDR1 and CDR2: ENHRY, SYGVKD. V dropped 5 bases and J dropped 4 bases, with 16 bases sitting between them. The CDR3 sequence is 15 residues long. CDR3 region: CAISLPGEGADTQYF. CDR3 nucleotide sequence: TGTGCCATCAGTTTACCAGGGGAGGGGGCAGATACGCAGTATTTT.

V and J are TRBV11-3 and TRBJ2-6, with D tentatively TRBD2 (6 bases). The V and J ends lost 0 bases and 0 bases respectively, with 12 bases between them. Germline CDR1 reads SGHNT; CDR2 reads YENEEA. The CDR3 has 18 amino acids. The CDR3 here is CASSLDGPRGSGANVLTF. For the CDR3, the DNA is TGTGCCAGCAGCTTAGATGGCCCGCGGGGCTCTGGGGCCAACGTCCTGACTTTC.

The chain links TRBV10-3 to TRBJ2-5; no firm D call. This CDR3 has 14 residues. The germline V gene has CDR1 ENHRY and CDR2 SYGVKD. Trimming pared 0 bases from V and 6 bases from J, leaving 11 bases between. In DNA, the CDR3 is TGTGCCATCAGTGAGTCGTCCCTTCTTCAGACCCAGTACTTC. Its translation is CAISESSLLQTQYF.

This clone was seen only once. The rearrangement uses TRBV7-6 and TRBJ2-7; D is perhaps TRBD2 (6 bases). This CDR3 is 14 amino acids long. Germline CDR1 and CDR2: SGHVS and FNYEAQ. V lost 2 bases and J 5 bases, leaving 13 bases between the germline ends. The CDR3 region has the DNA TGTGCCAGCAGCTTATCCGGGAGTGCGGACGAGCAGTACTTC. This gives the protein CASSLSGSADEQYF.

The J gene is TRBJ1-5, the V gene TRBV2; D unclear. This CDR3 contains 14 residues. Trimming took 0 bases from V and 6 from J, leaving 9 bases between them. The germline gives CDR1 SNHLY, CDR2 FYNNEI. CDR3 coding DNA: TGTGCCAGCAGTGAAGCAGGCAGGCGTCAGCCCCAGCATTTT. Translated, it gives CASSEAGRRQPQHF.

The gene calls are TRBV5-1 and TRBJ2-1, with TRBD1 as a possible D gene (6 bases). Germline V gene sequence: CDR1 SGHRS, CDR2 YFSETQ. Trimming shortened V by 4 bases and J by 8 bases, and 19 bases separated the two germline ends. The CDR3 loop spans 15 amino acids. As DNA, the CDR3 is TGCGCCAGCAGCCCGGGACAATCCGTCCCCCATGAGCAGTTCTTC. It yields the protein CASSPGQSVPHEQFF.

The CDR3 loop reads CASSRGGGNEKLFF. The CDR3, as DNA: TGCGCCAGCAGTCGGGGCGGGGGAAATGAAAAACTGTTTTTT. J is TRBJ1-4 and V is TRBV5-1, with D maybe TRBD1 (5 bases). From germline, CDR1 is SGHRS and CDR2 YFSETQ. The V and J ends lost 5 bases and 5 bases respectively, with 13 bases between them. The length of the CDR3 is 14 residues. Based on the CDR3 plus reference TRBV5-1 and TRBJ1-4, the full variable domain is KAGVTQTPRYLIKTRGQQVTLSCSPISGHRSVSWYQQTPGQGLQFLFEYFSETQRNKGNFPGRFSGRQFSNSRSEMNVSTLELGDSALYLCASSRGGGNEKLFFGSGTQLSVL.

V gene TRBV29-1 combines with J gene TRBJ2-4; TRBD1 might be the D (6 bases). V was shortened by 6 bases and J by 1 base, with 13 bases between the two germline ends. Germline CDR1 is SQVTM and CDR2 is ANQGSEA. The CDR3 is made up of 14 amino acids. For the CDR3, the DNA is TGCAGCGTCACCGGGACAACCGCCAAAAACATTCAGTACTTC. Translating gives CSVTGTTAKNIQYF.

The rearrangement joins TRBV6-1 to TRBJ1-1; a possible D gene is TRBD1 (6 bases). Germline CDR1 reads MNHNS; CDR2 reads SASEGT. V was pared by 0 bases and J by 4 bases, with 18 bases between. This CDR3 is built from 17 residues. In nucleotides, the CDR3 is TGTGCCAGCAGTGAAGCGCTGGGCAGGGGAAGGGGCACTGAAGCTTTCTTT. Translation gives CASSEALGRGRGTEAFF.

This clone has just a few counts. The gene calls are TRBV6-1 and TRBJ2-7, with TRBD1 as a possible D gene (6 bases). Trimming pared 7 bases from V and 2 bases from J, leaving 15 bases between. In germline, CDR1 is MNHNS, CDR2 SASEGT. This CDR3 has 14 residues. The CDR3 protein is CASTPRDIAYEQYF. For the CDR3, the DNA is TGTGCCAGCACCCCAAGGGACATAGCCTACGAGCAGTACTTC.